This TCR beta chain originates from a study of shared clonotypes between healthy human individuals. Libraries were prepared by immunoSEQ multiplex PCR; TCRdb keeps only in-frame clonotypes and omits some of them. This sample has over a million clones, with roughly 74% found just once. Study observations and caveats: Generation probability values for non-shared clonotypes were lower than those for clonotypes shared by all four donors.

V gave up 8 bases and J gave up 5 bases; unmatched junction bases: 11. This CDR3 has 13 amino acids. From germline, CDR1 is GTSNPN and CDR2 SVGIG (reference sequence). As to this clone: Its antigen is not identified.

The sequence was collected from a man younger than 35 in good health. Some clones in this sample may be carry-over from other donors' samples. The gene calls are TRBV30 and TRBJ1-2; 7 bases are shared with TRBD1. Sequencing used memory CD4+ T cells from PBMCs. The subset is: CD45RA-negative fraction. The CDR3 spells CAGKPGQKYGYTF. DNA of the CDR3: TGTGCCGGCAAGCCGGGACAGAAGTATGGCTACACCTTC.